The T cell receptor (beta chain) described here comes from a study of cytotoxic CD8 clonotypes in ibrutinib-treated CLL. Study overall: The patients, roughly ten relapsed/refractory and 15 treatment-naive, included 17 who were IGHV unmutated. Investigators collected response samples after a median roughly 13 months of treatment, range 6 to 36. Findings and caveats of the study: Clonality at baseline surpassed age-matched healthy donors and tracked circulating CD8+ T-cell counts. For progressing versus sustained-remission patients, sampling times were not the same.

Method: immunoSEQ multiplex PCR; TCRdb's copy keeps in-frame clones and lacks some. The sample records 250,000 to 350,000 clones, 76% being singletons. Concerning this clone: Its cognate antigen is unknown.

The CDR3 is 15 amino acids. The V end was cut by 3 bases, the J end by 5 bases, with 14 bases between. Germline-derived CDR1 and CDR2 are SGHKS and YYEKEE (reference sequence). The TCR was taken from a human donor with chronic lymphocytic leukemia. V gene TRBV5-5 combines with J gene TRBJ1-4, with D maybe TRBD1 (5 bases). The source was PBMCs, collected at disease progression, from a patient treated with ibrutinib. This CDR3 is CASSSTDRMNEKLFF. CDR3 in DNA: TGTGCCAGCAGCTCAACAGACAGAATGAATGAAAAACTGTTTTTT.